The 27 T cell receptor beta chains below come from one sample, sequenced in a study of Ad26.COV2.S vaccination and SARS-CoV-2 variants (dated by TCRdb to the early 2020s). Taken with the paper, the label for treatment or condition translates to: around 19 received Ad26.COV2.S at low or high dose, single or two shots; about 5 received placebo; per-sample allocation not given. Repertoires of vaccine and placebo recipients were sequenced from samples taken on day 63 after the first injection. Receptors were amplified or captured by the immunoSEQ multiplex PCR assay. TCRdb took over this immuneACCESS table, retaining in-frame rearrangements with V and J assigned. Such tables are incomplete; in checked studies, under half of the missing clones stem from an unresolved V gene, and the remainder is unexplained. The sample data list 300,000 to 450,000 clones, and roughly 81% of these were observed just once. Jointly, the top ten make up 2.5% to 3.5% of the sample.

The material was peripheral blood, obtained in a trial of Ad26.COV2.S vaccine versus placebo. These TCRs come from a person aged 18-65 years who received the Ad26.COV2.S COVID-19 vaccine or a placebo.

The V call is TRBV5-1, the J call TRBJ2-2, with D possibly matching TRBD2 (7 bases). This CDR3 has 15 residues. V gave up 4 bases and J gave up 2 bases, with 12 bases separating them. Germline loops: CDR1 SGHRS, CDR2 YFSETQ. The CDR3 spells CASSPGGPNTGELFF. In nucleotides, the CDR3 is TGCGCCAGCAGCCCCGGGGGGCCTAACACCGGGGAGCTGTTTTTT.

There are many counts of this clone. The rearrangement uses TRBV28 and TRBJ1-2; 7 bases are shared with TRBD1. With V trimmed by 6 bases and J by 2 bases, 3 bases remained unmatched. The germline V gene has CDR1 MDHEN and CDR2 SYDVKM. The CDR3 length is 13 residues. This CDR3 reads CASRPQGNYGYTF. Written as DNA, the CDR3 is TGTGCCAGCAGACCACAGGGGAACTATGGCTACACCTTC.

The genes are TRBV5-4 and TRBJ1-1; maybe TRBD1 (6 bases). This CDR3 has 14 residues. Between the trimmed V and J ends, which lost 6 bases and 3 bases, there was a span of 15 bases. The germline CDR1 and CDR2 sequences are SGHNT and YYREEE (reference sequence). CDR3 in amino acids: CASTRTGSDTEAFF. CDR3 DNA sequence: TGTGCCAGCACCCGCACAGGGTCAGACACTGAAGCTTTCTTT. Looking up the rest from reference TRBV5-4 and TRBJ1-1 gives the full variable domain: ETGVTQSPTHLIKTRGQQVTLRCSSQSGHNTVSWYQQALGQGPQFIFQYYREEENGRGNFPPRFSGLQFPNYSSELNVNALELDDSALYLCASTRTGSDTEAFFGQGTRLTVV.

This chain uses TRBV29-1 with TRBJ2-7; the D gene is possibly TRBD1 (6 bases). This CDR3 is built from 12 residues. The V gene's germline CDR1 is SQVTM and CDR2 ANQGSEA. V gave up 7 bases and J gave up 2 bases, with 12 bases separating them. The CDR3 reads CSGSEGAYEQYF. For the CDR3, the DNA is TGCAGCGGGAGTGAGGGGGCCTACGAGCAGTACTTC.

Points on this clone: The same CDR3 arises from other DNA sequences in this sample as well. This chain links TRBV9 with TRBJ2-3, with 10 bases fitting TRBD2. V gave up 0 bases and J gave up 0 bases; unmatched junction bases: 7. Per germline, CDR1 SGDLS and CDR2 YYNGEE. This CDR3 has 18 residues. CDR3 sequence (DNA): TGTGCCAGCAGCGTAGGCCAGCGGGGGGGCCGAAGCACAGATACGCAGTATTTT. Encoded protein: CASSVGQRGGRSTDTQYF. Together with reference TRBV9 and TRBJ2-3, the CDR3 gives the full variable domain: DSGVTQTPKHLITATGQRVTLRCSPRSGDLSVYWYQQSLDQGLQFLIQYYNGEERAKGNILERFSAQQFPDLHSELNLSSLELGDSALYFCASSVGQRGGRSTDTQYFGPGTRLTVL.

The chain links TRBV19 to TRBJ2-1, with TRBD2 identical over 7 bases. Germline trimming cut 3 bases from V and 9 bases from J; bases unmatched to any gene: 17. The CDR3 is 17 amino acids. Germline lookup yields CDR1 LNHDA and CDR2 SQIVND (reference sequence). CDR3 DNA: TGTGCCAGTAGTATCGAAGAACTAGCGACTACAACAATTGAGCAGTTCTTC. Amino acids: CASSIEELATTTIEQFF.

The chain recombines TRBV11-3 with TRBJ1-5; D is perhaps TRBD1 (5 bases). The CDR3 is 17 amino acids. Germline V gene sequence: CDR1 SGHNT, CDR2 YENEEA. V shed 1 base and J shed 2 bases, with 15 bases lying between them. CDR3 nucleotides: TGTGCCAGCAGCTTAGGGGTGGGGCAGGGAGGCAATCAGCCCCAGCATTTT. The encoded protein is CASSLGVGQGGNQPQHF.

This clone appeared many times. The gene calls are TRBV18 and TRBJ2-1; D possibly matches TRBD1 or TRBD2 (5 bases each). The CDR3 has 10 amino acids. V gave up 8 bases and J gave up 14 bases, with 13 bases separating them. The V gene's germline CDR1 is KGHSH and CDR2 LQKENI. CDR3 nucleotides: TGTGCCAGCGCCGGGACCCTTAAGTTCTTC. It codes for CASAGTLKFF.

DNA for the CDR3: TGTGCCTGGAGTGTAGGCGTTGGGGAGACCCAGTACTTC. This sequence encodes CAWSVGVGETQYF. The rearrangement uses TRBV30 and TRBJ2-5, with unresolved D. This CDR3 region has 13 residues. CDR1 and CDR2 from the germline V gene are GTSNPN and SVGIG (reference sequence). Trimming took 0 bases from V and 5 from J, leaving 10 bases between them.

The J gene is TRBJ1-1, the V gene TRBV7-9; no clear D. Germline CDR1 reads SEHNR; CDR2 reads FQNEAQ (reference sequence). The CDR3 is 9 amino acids. V was pared by 6 bases and J by 9 bases, with 5 bases between. The CDR3: CASRPQAFF. The DNA of the CDR3 is TGTGCCAGCAGACCCCAAGCTTTCTTT.

The chain is built from TRBV2 and TRBJ1-1; maybe TRBD1 (6 bases). Trimming removed 6 bases from V and 4 bases from J, with 18 bases in between. This CDR3 comprises 15 residues. The germline gives CDR1 SNHLY, CDR2 FYNNEI. Here the CDR3 DNA reads TGTGCCAGCAGCCGCCCGGGAGGGGGTGGCACTGAAGCTTTCTTT. It specifies CASSRPGGGGTEAFF.

The J gene is TRBJ1-1, the V gene TRBV24-1; TRBD1 agrees at 7 bases. With V trimmed by 7 bases and J by 7 bases, 17 bases remained unmatched. Germline CDR1 is KGHDR and CDR2 is SFDVKD. The CDR3 is 16 residues long. The CDR3 bases are TGTGCCACCAGACACAACCGAACCGGGACAGAAGATGAAGCTTTCTTT. Protein sequence: CATRHNRTGTEDEAFF.

The rearrangement uses TRBV6-1 and TRBJ1-6; TRBD1 matches 8 bases. Germline V gene data show CDR1 as MNHNS and CDR2 as SASEGT. The J segment lost 6 bases and the V segment lost 3 bases, leaving 4 bases of the junction unmatched. There are 15 residues in the CDR3. Written as DNA, the CDR3 is TGTGCCAGCAGTGACGCGACAGGGGTTAATTCACCCCTCCACTTT. This encodes CASSDATGVNSPLHF.

The rearrangement uses TRBV28 and TRBJ1-2; D ambiguous. V gave up 6 bases and J gave up 2 bases, with 10 bases separating them. Germline values: CDR1 MDHEN, CDR2 SYDVKM. This CDR3 region has 13 residues. CDR3 in amino acids: CASSPGQNYGYTF. The DNA of the CDR3 is TGTGCCAGCAGCCCCGGGCAAAACTATGGCTACACCTTC.

The rearrangement joins TRBV12-3 or TRBV12-4 to TRBJ2-7, with 7 bases matching TRBD1. J gave up 3 bases and V 5 bases, and 4 bases lay outside the gene matches. The CDR3 is 13 amino acids. CDR3 residues: CASSVGTVYEQYF. The CDR3 DNA follows: TGTGCCAGCAGTGTTGGGACAGTCTACGAGCAGTACTTC.

V usage is TRBV11-2 and J usage is TRBJ2-2; D remains ambiguous. Germline CDR1 SGHAT, CDR2 FQNNGV. V lost 2 bases to trimming and J lost 3 bases, with 10 bases between them. The CDR3 extends over 15 amino acids. CDR3 nucleotide sequence: TGTGCCAGCAGCTTATTGGGGTCTGACACCGGGGAGCTGTTTTTT. Translating gives CASSLLGSDTGELFF.

The V gene is TRBV7-2, the J gene TRBJ2-1, with a tentative D call TRBD2 (5 bases). The CDR3 runs to 14 residues. CDR1 and CDR2 (germline): SGHTA, FQGNSA. V shed 1 base and J shed 8 bases, with 12 bases lying between them. As DNA, the CDR3 is TGTGCCAGCAGCTTAGTCCGGGAAGCCTATGAGCAGTTCTTC. It yields the protein CASSLVREAYEQFF.

V and J are TRBV19 and TRBJ1-5; D ambiguous. Trimming took off 8 bases at V and 4 bases at J, with 15 bases between the two ends. The CDR3 totals 14 residues. Per germline, CDR1 LNHDA and CDR2 SQIVND (reference sequence). The CDR3 region is CASAPWGKNQPQHF. CDR3 bases: TGTGCCAGTGCCCCGTGGGGAAAAAATCAGCCCCAGCATTTT. Drawing the rest from reference TRBV19 and TRBJ1-5, the complete variable domain is DGGITQSPKYLFRKEGQNVTLSCEQNLNHDAMYWYRQDPGQGLRLIYYSQIVNDFQKGDIAEGYSVSREKKESFPLTVTSAQKNPTAFYLCASAPWGKNQPQHFGDGTRLSIL.

This clone was observed once. This chain uses TRBV6-6 with TRBJ2-7; a possible D gene is TRBD1 (6 bases). Trimming stripped 2 bases from V and 0 bases from J, with 8 bases between. This CDR3 comprises 14 residues. Per germline, CDR1 MNHNY and CDR2 SVGAGI (reference sequence). CDR3 residues: CASSYRGSSYEQYF. The DNA of the CDR3 is TGTGCCAGCAGTTACAGGGGGTCCTCCTACGAGCAGTACTTC.

The chain recombines TRBV28 with TRBJ2-2; TRBD2 aligns across 9 bases. The CDR3 is 19 residues long. After removal of 3 bases from V and 7 bases from J, the junction contained 18 bases not matched to a gene. CDR1 MDHEN and CDR2 SYDVKM come from the germline V gene. The CDR3 nucleotides read TGTGCCAGCAGTTTTTGGGCCTTTAGGTCCGGGACTAGCCTCGGGGAGCTGTTTTTT. Protein product: CASSFWAFRSGTSLGELFF.

This sequence joins TRBV4-3 and TRBJ2-3; TRBD1 might be the D (5 bases). Trimming shortened V by 1 base and J by 5 bases, and 19 bases separated the two germline ends. The CDR3 is made up of 17 amino acids. The germline gives CDR1 LGHNA, CDR2 YSLEER. CDR3 bases: TGCGCCAGCAGCCAAGGGATTCCAGGGAATTTGGGAGATACGCAGTATTTT. Translating gives CASSQGIPGNLGDTQYF.

The J gene is TRBJ2-5, the V gene TRBV6-2 or TRBV6-3; TRBD1 matches at 9 bases. From germline, CDR1 is MNHEY and CDR2 SVGEGT. This CDR3 contains 17 residues. Losses at the gene ends were 2 bases for V and 2 bases for J; bases not matched to a gene: 9. This CDR3 is CASSYGGQGRVQETQYF. CDR3 nucleotides: TGTGCCAGCAGTTACGGAGGACAGGGGAGAGTTCAAGAGACCCAGTACTTC.

This clone was seen once. This chain links TRBV6-5 with TRBJ2-7; D unresolved. The length of the CDR3 is 15 residues. Germline V gene lookup returns CDR1 MNHEY and CDR2 SVGAGI. Trimming stripped 5 bases from V and 6 bases from J, with 20 bases between. The CDR3 here is CASSLLMASPGEQYF. The DNA of the CDR3 is TGTGCCAGCAGTCTTCTGATGGCCAGTCCGGGCGAGCAGTACTTC.

The V and J genes are TRBV28 and TRBJ2-3, with a tentative D call TRBD2 (6 bases). The germline V and J ends were trimmed by 5 bases and 1 base, with 13 bases remaining between them. Germline V gives CDR1 MDHEN, CDR2 SYDVKM. This CDR3 is built from 15 residues. The DNA for the CDR3 is TGTGCCAGCAGTCTCCTAGCGACTCGCACAGATACGCAGTATTTT. Protein sequence: CASSLLATRTDTQYF.

The CDR3 DNA follows: TGTGCCAGCCGAAGGGAGACACAATCCCGGGGCTACACCTTC. Encoded protein: CASRRETQSRGYTF. This chain uses TRBV2 with TRBJ1-2, with D uncertain. Germline V CDR1 and CDR2: SNHLY, FYNNEI. CDR3 length: 14 residues. With 8 bases removed from V and 8 bases from J, the gap between germline ends came to 21 bases. The full variable domain, with the rest looked up from reference TRBV2 and TRBJ1-2, is EPEVTQTPSHQVTQMGQEVILRCVPISNHLYFYWYRQILGQKVEFLVSFYNNEISEKSEIFDDQFSVERPDGSNFTLKIRSTKLEDSAMYFCASRRETQSRGYTFGSGTRLTVV.

This clone was counted between two and nine times. The chain has TRBV18 and TRBJ2-3; D gene uncertain. Germline values: CDR1 KGHSH, CDR2 LQKENI. The V end lost 6 bases, the J end lost 2 bases, and 12 bases lay between the germline ends. CDR3 length: 14 amino acids. For the CDR3, the DNA is TGTGCCAGCTCCCAGGAAAAGTTCACAGATACGCAGTATTTT. The encoded protein is CASSQEKFTDTQYF.

The chain carries TRBV7-6 and TRBJ1-6; 8 bases are shared with TRBD1. V lost 6 bases to trimming and J lost 10 bases; unmatched junction nucleotides: 11. Germline lookup yields CDR1 SGHVS and CDR2 FNYEAQ. This CDR3 is 15 amino acids long. The CDR3 nucleotides read TGTGCCAGCAGTTCCGGGGGCAGGGGGCAATCACCCCTCCACTTT. This codes for CASSSGGRGQSPLHF.